A selection of T cell receptor beta chains follows, all from one sample in a study of control samples from healthy donors and cancer patients. Repertoires were generated with immunoSEQ multiplex PCR, while TCRdb's copy carries only in-frame clones and drops some. This table holds around 52,000 clones, approximately 90% found once. Source material: PBMCs. These receptors all stem from a man aged 30 to 45 with colorectal cancer. Each CDR3 is given with its conserved first and last residue.

CDR3 protein	CDR3 length	V gene	J gene
CASSPQPGPYGYTF	14	TRBV19	TRBJ1-2
CASSLGPAGASDTQYF	16	TRBV7-2	TRBJ2-3
CATQGTFSYEQYF	13	TRBV2	TRBJ2-7
CASSYASVRYSNQPQHF	17	TRBV6-2/TRBV6-3	TRBJ1-5
CASSPQNWGGYTF	13	TRBV9	TRBJ1-2
CASSLTGVDGYTF	13	TRBV12-3/TRBV12-4	TRBJ1-2
CASSQEPGTASFLYGYTF	18	TRBV19	TRBJ1-2
CASSEAQGQGAEAFF	15	TRBV6-1	TRBJ1-1
CASSYNRAVTEAFF	14	TRBV6-5	TRBJ1-1
CASSSGGGPNQPQHF	15	TRBV7-2	TRBJ1-5
CASSTSWTGNTDTQYF	16	TRBV19	TRBJ2-3
CASSLAGTEYGYTF	14	TRBV5-4	TRBJ1-2
CASSPLGTGTNTGELFF	17	TRBV4-2	TRBJ2-2
CSVDKGTGELFF	12	TRBV29-1	TRBJ2-2
CASSLDRAGANVLTF	15	TRBV6-4	TRBJ2-6
CASSFTGAWDGYTF	14	TRBV7-9	TRBJ1-2
CASSLLTGPETQYF	14	TRBV3-1/TRBV3-2	TRBJ2-5
CATSDWQGTEAFF	13	TRBV24-1	TRBJ1-1
CASSEMGRVTEAFF	14	TRBV2	TRBJ1-1
CASSVGVGVTDTQYF	15	TRBV9	TRBJ2-3
CASSPRVKDTGELFF	15	TRBV18	TRBJ2-2
CATSPGTQDTSYEQYF	16	TRBV19	TRBJ2-7
CARSSGSASEREQFF	15	TRBV5-3	TRBJ2-1
CAWSLTTGGEQYF	13	TRBV30	TRBJ2-7
CASSYVRPNTGELFF	15	TRBV6-2/TRBV6-3	TRBJ2-2
CASSERWRGSGNEQFF	16	TRBV2	TRBJ2-1
CASSLNPGQGSYNEQFF	17	TRBV11-2	TRBJ2-1
CASSENEAGATDTQYF	16	TRBV6-4	TRBJ2-3
CASSPRTAYNSPLHF	15	TRBV2	TRBJ1-6
CASSQGRSGGVSYNEQFF	18	TRBV4-1	TRBJ2-1
CASSSSVEQYF	11	TRBV19	TRBJ2-7
CASSPPVHIYNEQFF	15	TRBV18	TRBJ2-1
CASSQDLRVAGMNTEAFF	18	TRBV3-1/TRBV3-2	TRBJ1-1
CASSPYTAYEQYF	13	TRBV5-1	TRBJ2-7
CTSSPTGLAGGECTDTQYF	19	TRBV1	TRBJ2-3
CASSFHEPNTGELFF	15	TRBV5-1	TRBJ2-2
CASSPGGNTIYF	12	TRBV7-2	TRBJ1-3
CASSPRGYGDTEAFF	15	TRBV4-3	TRBJ1-1
CASSIKGGRGAEAFF	15	TRBV19	TRBJ1-1
CATSESGLAGDTDTQYF	17	TRBV24-1	TRBJ2-3
CSVEVGQSTEAFF	13	TRBV29-1	TRBJ1-1